Listed here are 22 T cell receptor beta chains from one sample, sequenced in a study of shared clonotypes between healthy human individuals. Assay: immunoSEQ multiplex PCR; the TCRdb copy retains only in-frame clones and omits some. The table has around 1,100,000 clones, about 72% seen once; the top ten hold more than 0.85%. The source material was memory CD4+ T cells from PBMCs. Specified subset: CD45RA-negative fraction. Receptors originate from a young man in good health. Some clones in this sample may be carry-over from other donors' samples.

V and J are TRBV5-6 and TRBJ2-1; 9 bases fit TRBD1. V gave up 9 bases and J gave up 5 bases; unmatched junction bases: 12. The CDR3 covers 15 residues. Per germline, CDR1 SGHDT and CDR2 YYEEEE. CDR3 protein: CATREWGQGHNEQFF. In DNA form, the CDR3 reads TGTGCCACGCGGGAATGGGGACAGGGTCACAATGAGCAGTTCTTC.

This rearrangement joins TRBV19 to TRBJ1-1; no clear D. Trimming took 5 bases from V and 0 from J, leaving 7 bases between them. The CDR3 is 13 amino acids. The germline gives CDR1 LNHDA, CDR2 SQIVND (reference sequence). CDR3 sequence (DNA): TGTGCCAGTAGTGTTGAGCTGAACACTGAAGCTTTCTTT. Protein: CASSVELNTEAFF.

This clone has more than one count but fewer than ten. The V call is TRBV7-2, the J call TRBJ2-4; 8 positions match TRBD1. The CDR3 is 14 amino acids. After removal of 5 bases from V and 1 base from J, the junction contained 1 base not matched to a gene. Germline loops: CDR1 SGHTA, CDR2 FQGNSA. CDR3 amino acids: CASSTGGAKNIQYF. The CDR3 coding sequence is TGTGCCAGCAGCACAGGGGGTGCCAAAAACATTCAGTACTTC.

The rearrangement links TRBV7-9 to TRBJ1-2, with D maybe TRBD1 (5 bases). Germline values: CDR1 SEHNR, CDR2 FQNEAQ (reference sequence). Trimming left V 4 bases short and J 13 bases short, with 22 bases between. The CDR3 totals 14 residues. The CDR3 is CASSSTGGTYTSTF. The CDR3 nucleotides read TGTGCCAGCAGCTCCACGGGCGGGACTTACACATCCACCTTC.

The chain couples TRBV15 to TRBJ2-3, with TRBD1 identical over 12 bases. Germline loops: CDR1 LNHNV, CDR2 YYDKDF (reference sequence). The J segment lost 7 bases and the V segment lost 3 bases, leaving 2 bases of the junction unmatched. The CDR3 has 14 amino acids. CDR3 region: CATSRGQGANTQYF. CDR3 sequence (DNA): TGTGCCACCAGCAGGGGACAGGGGGCTAATACGCAGTATTTT.

This clone turned up a few times. This chain joins TRBV5-1 and TRBJ1-1; no firm D call. This CDR3 has 13 amino acids. The ends were cut back, 2 bases at V and 4 bases at J, with 9 bases in the middle. CDR1 and CDR2 (germline): SGHRS, YFSETQ. DNA for the CDR3: TGCGCCAGCAGCTTCCGGGTACCCACTGAAGCTTTCTTT. This encodes CASSFRVPTEAFF. The variable domain in full, completed from reference TRBV5-1 and TRBJ1-1, reads KAGVTQTPRYLIKTRGQQVTLSCSPISGHRSVSWYQQTPGQGLQFLFEYFSETQRNKGNFPGRFSGRQFSNSRSEMNVSTLELGDSALYLCASSFRVPTEAFFGQGTRLTVV.

This chain links TRBV9 with TRBJ2-3, with a weak D call TRBD2 (5 bases). Trimming cost V 4 bases and J 5 bases, with 5 bases left between them. In germline, CDR1 is SGDLS, CDR2 YYNGEE. The CDR3 runs to 11 residues. CDR3 sequence reads: CASSRGDTQYF. In DNA form, the CDR3 reads TGTGCCAGCAGCCGGGGAGATACGCAGTATTTT.

The chain employs TRBV27 and TRBJ2-2, with D unresolved. This CDR3 comprises 14 residues. From germline, CDR1 is MNHEY and CDR2 SMNVEV (reference sequence). The V gene lost 6 bases and the J gene lost 7 bases, with 15 bases spanning the gap. Here the CDR3 reads CASSTQYGIGELFF. DNA of the CDR3: TGTGCCAGCAGCACCCAGTATGGGATCGGGGAGCTGTTTTTT.

V usage is TRBV2 and J usage is TRBJ1-2; TRBD1 matches 12 bases. The V gene end was trimmed by 6 bases and the J gene end by 3 bases; junction bases not matched to a gene: 11. The CDR3 is made up of 17 amino acids. Germline values: CDR1 SNHLY, CDR2 FYNNEI. The CDR3 here is CASRSRDRGLSDYGYTF. CDR3 bases: TGTGCCAGCAGGAGCCGGGACAGGGGGCTTTCTGACTATGGCTACACCTTC.

This chain uses TRBV27 with TRBJ1-4; possibly TRBD1 for D (6 bases). The CDR3 is 14 residues long. V dropped 3 bases and J dropped 8 bases, with 13 bases sitting between them. Germline V CDR1 and CDR2: MNHEY, SMNVEV (reference sequence). The CDR3 DNA reads as TGTGCCAGCAGTTTCGACAGGCGAGACGAAAAACTGTTTTTT. It codes for CASSFDRRDEKLFF.

The J gene is TRBJ2-1, the V gene TRBV4-1; D may be TRBD1 (5 bases). There are 16 residues in the CDR3. From germline, CDR1 is MGHRA and CDR2 YSYEKL. V dropped 1 base and J dropped 0 bases, with 10 bases sitting between them. Here the CDR3 DNA reads TGCGCCAGCAGCCAAGTCCAGGGAAGCTCCTACAATGAGCAGTTCTTC. It translates to CASSQVQGSSYNEQFF.

This clone is a singleton in its sample. The V and J genes are TRBV5-1 and TRBJ1-5; D uncertain. This CDR3 is built from 14 residues. V was clipped by 4 bases and J by 5 bases, with 13 bases between them. Germline V lookup: CDR1 SGHRS, CDR2 YFSETQ. CDR3: CASSPLGLDQPQHF. CDR3 DNA sequence: TGCGCCAGCAGCCCCCTAGGGCTAGATCAGCCCCAGCATTTT.

The chain employs TRBV19 and TRBJ1-2; D unresolved. The CDR3 has 14 residues. The germline V and J ends were trimmed by 2 bases and 3 bases, with 10 bases remaining between them. The germline V gene has CDR1 LNHDA and CDR2 SQIVND (reference sequence). The CDR3 loop is CASSILRIDYGYTF. In DNA, the CDR3 is TGTGCCAGTAGTATACTACGGATTGACTATGGCTACACCTTC. The full variable domain, with the rest looked up from reference TRBV19 and TRBJ1-2, is DGGITQSPKYLFRKEGQNVTLSCEQNLNHDAMYWYRQDPGQGLRLIYYSQIVNDFQKGDIAEGYSVSREKKESFPLTVTSAQKNPTAFYLCASSILRIDYGYTFGSGTRLTVV.

The gene calls are TRBV20-1 and TRBJ2-7, with D possibly being TRBD2 (6 bases). Germline loops: CDR1 DFQATT, CDR2 SNEGSKA (reference sequence). The CDR3 contains 10 residues. Between the trimmed V and J ends, which lost 6 bases and 6 bases, there was a span of 9 bases. CDR3 nucleotides: TGCAGTGCGGGGGGACCCGAGCAGTACTTC. This codes for CSAGGPEQYF.

This clone was found a few times. The chain employs TRBV6-1 and TRBJ1-1, with D possibly TRBD1 on 5 matching bases. The CDR3 runs 11 residues. Per the germline V gene, CDR1 is MNHNS and CDR2 is SASEGT. V was pared by 9 bases and J by 3 bases, with 8 bases between. CDR3 nucleotide sequence: TGTGCCAGTCAGGGATACACTGAAGCTTTCTTT. Its translation is CASQGYTEAFF.

V gene TRBV4-3 combines with J gene TRBJ1-1; the D gene is possibly TRBD1 (6 bases). Germline V CDR1 and CDR2: LGHNA, YSLEER. V lost 3 bases to trimming and J lost 4 bases, with 12 bases between them. The CDR3 spans 14 residues. The CDR3 sequence is CASSQDSQGTEAFF. CDR3 coding DNA: TGCGCCAGCAGCCAGGACAGTCAAGGCACTGAAGCTTTCTTT.

This clone was seen a single time. One end of the junction does not line up with germline, which may come from a read error. Other DNA variants within this sample encode the same CDR3. In nucleotides, the CDR3 is TGTGCCAGCAGCGTAGGAACAGACACCGAAGCTTTCTTT. It encodes CASSVGTDTEAFF. The chain employs TRBV9 and TRBJ1-1; D gene uncertain. Germline CDR1 SGDLS, CDR2 YYNGEE. This CDR3 spans 13 amino acids.

V is TRBV5-8 and J is TRBJ2-4; D call uncertain. Per germline, CDR1 SGHTS and CDR2 YDEGEE. The CDR3 extends over 13 amino acids. With 0 bases removed from V and 7 bases from J, the gap between germline ends came to 8 bases. The CDR3 DNA reads as TGTGCCAGCAGCTTGGTGCTTTGGAACATTCAGTACTTC. It encodes CASSLVLWNIQYF. Combining the CDR3 with reference TRBV5-8 and TRBJ2-4 gives the whole variable domain EAGVTQSPTHLIKTRGQQATLRCSPISGHTSVYWYQQALGLGLQFLLWYDEGEERNRGNFPPRFSGRQFPNYSSELNVNALELEDSALYLCASSLVLWNIQYFGAGTRLSVL.

The V and J genes are TRBV19 and TRBJ2-3; TRBD2 matches 9 bases. J was trimmed by 5 bases and V by 8 bases; bases with no gene match: 11. This CDR3 is 15 amino acids long. The germline CDR1 and CDR2 sequences are LNHDA and SQIVND (reference sequence). The CDR3 DNA sequence: TGTGCCAGTCGCCAGGCGGGAGGGCCGTTAGATACGCAGTATTTT. Translated: CASRQAGGPLDTQYF. Full variable domain (outside the CDR3, taken from reference TRBV19 and TRBJ2-3): DGGITQSPKYLFRKEGQNVTLSCEQNLNHDAMYWYRQDPGQGLRLIYYSQIVNDFQKGDIAEGYSVSREKKESFPLTVTSAQKNPTAFYLCASRQAGGPLDTQYFGPGTRLTVL.

The chain employs TRBV4-3 and TRBJ1-3; D gene uncertain. From germline, CDR1 is LGHNA and CDR2 YSLEER. This CDR3 comprises 15 residues. Deletions cut 3 bases from V and 4 bases from J, with 13 bases between. In DNA, the CDR3 is TGCGCCAGCAGCCAGGGGAAGAGTTCAGGAAACACCATATATTTT. Its translation: CASSQGKSSGNTIYF.

This clone was seen many times. This sequence joins TRBV7-9 and TRBJ2-7, with unresolved D. The CDR3 contains 13 residues. Germline CDR1 reads SEHNR; CDR2 reads FQNEAQ (reference sequence). With 4 bases removed from V and 5 bases from J, the gap between germline ends came to 12 bases. As DNA, the CDR3 is TGTGCCAGCAGCTCCTCCGGAGTAAACGAGCAGTACTTC. Translated, it gives CASSSSGVNEQYF.

As for this clone: At the DNA level, this CDR3 is encoded by other sequences in the same sample as well. This chain joins TRBV6-5 and TRBJ1-5; 9 bases are shared with TRBD1. Germline CDR1 is MNHEY and CDR2 is SVGAGI. V dropped 3 bases and J dropped 11; count of bases not matched to a gene: 14. This CDR3 has 16 amino acids. The CDR3 here is CASSYSAPGQGKAQHF. The CDR3 DNA reads as TGTGCCAGCAGTTATTCGGCGCCAGGACAGGGGAAGGCCCAGCATTTT.